The 21 T cell receptor beta chains below were found in one sample sequenced in a study of blood T cell repertoires in COVID-19. Profiling relied on immunoSEQ multiplex PCR, and the TCRdb table lists in-frame clones only, not all of them. The sample contains some 150,000 clones, around 84% of which appear only once. The specimen was peripheral blood. The source is a human donor in a cohort sampled during active COVID-19.

The chain links TRBV11-2 to TRBJ2-7; 10 bases match TRBD1. CDR1 is SGHAT and CDR2 is FQNNGV in the germline V gene. The V segment lost 5 bases and the J segment 5 bases; nucleotides outside the gene matches: 9. The CDR3 totals 15 residues. Written as DNA, the CDR3 is TGTGCCAGCAGCCTTTGGACAGGGGGACTGAACGAGCAGTACTTC. This sequence encodes CASSLWTGGLNEQYF.

The V and J genes are TRBV28 and TRBJ2-7; possible D gene TRBD1, 5 bases. The CDR3 extends over 14 amino acids. The germline V and J ends were trimmed by 5 bases and 2 bases, with 13 bases remaining between them. Germline V gene sequence: CDR1 MDHEN, CDR2 SYDVKM. CDR3 coding DNA: TGTGCCAGCAGTGTAAGGGGTTTTCCCTACGAGCAGTACTTC. It codes for CASSVRGFPYEQYF. The variable domain in full, completed from reference TRBV28 and TRBJ2-7, reads DVKVTQSSRYLVKRTGEKVFLECVQDMDHENMFWYRQDPGLGLRLIYFSYDVKMKEKGDIPEGYSVSREKKERFSLILESASTNQTSMYLCASSVRGFPYEQYFGPGTRLTVT.

The chain recombines TRBV5-6 with TRBJ1-2, with 7 bases lining up with TRBD1. This CDR3 has 16 residues. V shed 2 bases, J shed 4 bases, and the junction held 11 bases outside the gene matches. CDR1 SGHDT and CDR2 YYEEEE come from the germline V gene. The CDR3 loop reads CASSLSPTGAGYGYTF. The CDR3 region has the DNA TGTGCCAGCAGCTTATCTCCAACAGGGGCCGGCTATGGCTACACCTTC. The whole variable domain, remainder taken from reference TRBV5-6 and TRBJ1-2, is DAGVTQSPTHLIKTRGQQVTLRCSPKSGHDTVSWYQQALGQGPQFIFQYYEEEERQRGNFPDRFSGHQFPNYSSELNVNALLLGDSALYLCASSLSPTGAGYGYTFGSGTRLTVV.

The chain is built from TRBV7-9 and TRBJ2-3; D is unresolved. Germline V lookup: CDR1 SEHNR, CDR2 FQNEAQ (reference sequence). Between the trimmed V and J ends, which lost 1 base and 9 bases, there was a span of 11 bases. The CDR3 is made up of 13 amino acids. CDR3 DNA: TGTGCCAGCAGCTTAGTCGAGGAATCGACGCAGTATTTT. Its protein is CASSLVEESTQYF.

Remarks on this clone: This specimen includes other DNA sequences encoding the same CDR3. The chain employs TRBV12-3 or TRBV12-4 and TRBJ1-2, with D possibly TRBD1 on 5 matching bases. V dropped 3 bases and J dropped 5 bases, with 7 bases sitting between them. CDR3 size: 12 residues. The DNA of the CDR3 is TGTGCCAGCAGTTTTGGGGGGTATGGCTACACCTTC. Amino acids: CASSFGGYGYTF.

This clone has just a few counts. The chain carries TRBV28 and TRBJ1-5; perhaps TRBD1 as D (6 bases). Deletions cut 7 bases from V and 4 bases from J, with 17 bases between. The CDR3 length is 15 residues. Germline V gives CDR1 MDHEN, CDR2 SYDVKM. The CDR3 DNA reads as TGTGCCAGCATTAGCTCCGGGACACTTAATCAGCCCCAGCATTTT. Protein product: CASISSGTLNQPQHF.

This chain links TRBV25-1 with TRBJ1-5; D might be TRBD1 (5 bases). Trimming took off 0 bases at V and 4 bases at J, with 7 bases between the two ends. CDR1 and CDR2 (germline): MGHDK, SYGVNS. The length of the CDR3 is 14 residues. Here the CDR3 reads CASSEYRDNQPQHF. The CDR3 nucleotides are TGTGCCAGCAGTGAATACAGGGATAATCAGCCCCAGCATTTT.

This chain connects TRBV28 to TRBJ1-1; 7 bases agree with TRBD1. This CDR3 is 15 amino acids long. Germline assignment: CDR1 MDHEN and CDR2 SYDVKM. V dropped 8 bases and J dropped 5; count of bases not matched to a gene: 14. CDR3 protein: CASARDSPIHTEAFF. The CDR3 coding sequence is TGTGCCAGCGCAAGGGACAGTCCGATCCATACTGAAGCTTTCTTT.

CDR3 sequence reads: CASSFSLNTEAFF. DNA for the CDR3: TGTGCCAGCAGCTTTTCGTTGAACACTGAAGCTTTCTTT. The chain couples TRBV11-2 to TRBJ1-1; D gene ambiguous. Germline V gene data show CDR1 as SGHAT and CDR2 as FQNNGV. The length of the CDR3 is 13 residues. V lost 3 bases to trimming and J lost 0 bases, with 5 bases between them.

The chain uses TRBV18 and TRBJ1-2; TRBD1 matches at 9 bases. V shed 4 bases, J shed 3 bases, and the junction held 9 bases outside the gene matches. The CDR3 covers 16 residues. Germline lookup yields CDR1 KGHSH and CDR2 LQKENI. The CDR3 DNA reads as TGTGCCAGCTCACTTCAGGGACAGGGAGAATACTATGGCTACACCTTC. Translation: CASSLQGQGEYYGYTF.

The CDR3 here is CASRLDSNYGYTF. The CDR3 nucleotides are TGTGCCAGCAGGCTGGACAGTAACTATGGCTACACCTTC. V is TRBV6-5 and J is TRBJ1-2, with D possibly TRBD1 on 6 matching bases. Germline V gene lookup returns CDR1 MNHEY and CDR2 SVGAGI. There are 13 residues in the CDR3. Trimming removed 6 bases at V and 1 base at J, with 9 bases between.

For the CDR3, the DNA is TGTGCCAGCAGTTACCGGACAGGGGCCGAGCAGTACTTC. It encodes CASSYRTGAEQYF. The chain links TRBV6-5 to TRBJ2-7, with 9 nucleotides matching TRBD1. CDR3 length: 13 amino acids. The V and J ends lost 2 bases and 6 bases, in that order; junction bases with no gene match: 2. Germline V gene sequence: CDR1 MNHEY, CDR2 SVGAGI.

V gene TRBV11-2 combines with J gene TRBJ1-1, with D possibly TRBD1 on 6 matching bases. Germline CDR1 is SGHAT and CDR2 is FQNNGV. This CDR3 has 13 residues. V lost 3 bases and J lost 4, with 9 bases in between. This CDR3 reads CASSFTGLTEAFF. Here the CDR3 DNA reads TGTGCCAGCAGCTTTACAGGGCTCACTGAAGCTTTCTTT.

The V call is TRBV7-6, the J call TRBJ1-1, with D uncertain. The V gene lost 2 bases and the J gene lost 0 bases, with 13 bases spanning the gap. The CDR3 contains 16 residues. CDR1 and CDR2 (germline): SGHVS, FNYEAQ. The CDR3 reads CASSLPRGGMNTEAFF. DNA for the CDR3: TGTGCCAGCAGCTTACCCCGGGGTGGGATGAACACTGAAGCTTTCTTT.

The J gene is TRBJ2-2, the V gene TRBV3-1 (or the pseudogene TRBV3-2); TRBD2 agrees at 11 bases. V dropped 1 base and J dropped 3; count of bases not matched to a gene: 7. CDR3 length: 18 amino acids. The germline V gene has CDR1 LGHDT and CDR2 YNNKEL (reference sequence). The CDR3 loop is CASSQGLAGWADTGELFF. As DNA, the CDR3 is TGTGCCAGCAGCCAAGGACTAGCGGGGTGGGCGGACACCGGGGAGCTGTTTTTT.

V is TRBV19 and J is TRBJ1-2, with D possibly matching TRBD1 (6 bases). The CDR3 covers 16 residues. Trimming removed 3 bases at V and 7 bases at J, with 21 bases between. Germline V gene sequence: CDR1 LNHDA, CDR2 SQIVND (reference sequence). The CDR3 DNA is TGTGCCAGTAGTATCTTGGGAACAGGGATGATTGGTGGCTACACCTTC. It translates to CASSILGTGMIGGYTF.

The chain has TRBV11-2 and TRBJ2-7; 7 bases fit TRBD1. With V trimmed by 4 bases and J by 6 bases, 9 bases remained unmatched. Germline V lookup: CDR1 SGHAT, CDR2 FQNNGV. The CDR3 has 14 amino acids. The CDR3 here is CASSSRPGQAEQYF. The DNA of the CDR3 is TGTGCCAGCAGCTCACGCCCTGGACAGGCCGAGCAGTACTTC.

V gene TRBV9 combines with J gene TRBJ2-2, with 8 bases lining up with TRBD2. Germline CDR1 and CDR2: SGDLS and YYNGEE. The CDR3 contains 16 residues. With 0 bases clipped from V and 3 bases from J, the junction kept 4 bases outside the gene matches. CDR3 sequence (DNA): TGTGCCAGCAGCGTAGGACTAGCGAGGCACACCGGGGAGCTGTTTTTT. Its translation: CASSVGLARHTGELFF. Full variable domain (outside the CDR3, taken from reference TRBV9 and TRBJ2-2): DSGVTQTPKHLITATGQRVTLRCSPRSGDLSVYWYQQSLDQGLQFLIQYYNGEERAKGNILERFSAQQFPDLHSELNLSSLELGDSALYFCASSVGLARHTGELFFGEGSRLTVL.

The count of this clone is one. The J gene is TRBJ2-7, the V gene TRBV12-3 or TRBV12-4; 11 bases align to TRBD1. The trim removed 4 bases at V and 7 bases at J, leaving 3 bases unmatched. The CDR3 extends over 13 amino acids. The CDR3 sequence: CASSWGTGGEQYV. The CDR3 DNA sequence: TGTGCCAGCAGTTGGGGGACAGGGGGAGAGCAGTACGTC.

This chain connects TRBV24-1 to TRBJ2-7, with 7 bases fitting TRBD2. The CDR3 consists of 13 residues. Germline V CDR1 and CDR2: KGHDR, SFDVKD. Losses at the gene ends were 5 bases for V and 2 bases for J; bases not matched to a gene: 2. As DNA, the CDR3 is TGTGCCACCAGTGGGGGGGGAACCTACGAGCAGTACTTC. Amino acids: CATSGGGTYEQYF.

The rearrangement uses TRBV9 and TRBJ1-1; TRBD1 agrees at 7 bases. Germline CDR1 is SGDLS and CDR2 is YYNGEE. The CDR3 is made up of 14 amino acids. V shed 4 bases, J shed 4 bases, and the junction held 7 bases outside the gene matches. The CDR3 is CASSYGTVSTEAFF. CDR3 coding DNA: TGTGCCAGCAGCTACGGGACAGTCTCCACTGAAGCTTTCTTT.